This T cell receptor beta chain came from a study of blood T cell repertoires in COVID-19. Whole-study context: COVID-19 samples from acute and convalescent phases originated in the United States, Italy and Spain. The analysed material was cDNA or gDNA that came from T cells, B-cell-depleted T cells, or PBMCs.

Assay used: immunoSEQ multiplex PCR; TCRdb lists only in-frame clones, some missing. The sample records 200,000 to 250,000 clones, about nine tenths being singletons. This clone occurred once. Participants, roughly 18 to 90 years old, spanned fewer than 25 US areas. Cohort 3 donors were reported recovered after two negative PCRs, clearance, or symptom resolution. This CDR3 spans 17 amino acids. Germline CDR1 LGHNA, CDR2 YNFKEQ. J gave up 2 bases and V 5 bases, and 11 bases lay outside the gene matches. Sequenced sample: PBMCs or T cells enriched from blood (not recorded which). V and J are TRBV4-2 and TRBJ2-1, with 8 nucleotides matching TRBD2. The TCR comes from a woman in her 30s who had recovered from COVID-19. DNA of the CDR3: TGTGCCAGCAGCACGTTCGCCCTAGCGGGTACCTACAATGAGCAGTTCTTC. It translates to CASSTFALAGTYNEQFF.